Below, 21 T cell receptor beta chains from the same sample are listed, as sequenced in a study of regulatory T cells in long-lasting Graves disease. The sample's time point: newly diagnosed GD, antithyroid drugs for less than 3 months. Construction of the TCR library relied on RNA isolated from PBMCs. With iRepertoire HTBI primers and Arm-PCR of CDR3 regions, TCR beta libraries were built. TCRdb called the multiplex PCR reads again in MiXCR, with one record for every CDR3 protein. The sample gives 250,000 to 300,000 distinct CDR3 sequences, 15% to 20% of which show up once; 13% to 15% is in the top ten. These data were also filed under a second study, of T cells in Graves' hyperthyroidism and ophthalmopathy.

The sequences come from peripheral blood mononuclear cells (PBMCs), collected at new diagnosis, from a patient treated with antithyroid drugs. All receptors come from a woman in her twenties or thirties with Graves disease.

The chain has TRBV20-1 and TRBJ2-3; 13 bases are a match to TRBD2. CDR1 DFQATT and CDR2 SNEGSKA come from the germline V gene (reference sequence). V shed 6 bases and J 6 bases; nucleotides not matched to a gene: 9. This CDR3 is 15 amino acids long. This CDR3 is CSAETGTSGDDTQYF. In nucleotides, the CDR3 is TGCAGTGCAGAGACCGGGACTAGCGGGGATGATACGCAGTATTTT.

This rearrangement joins TRBV30 to TRBJ2-5; TRBD2 aligns across 9 bases. In germline, CDR1 is GTSNPN, CDR2 SVGIG (reference sequence). The CDR3 covers 16 residues. V lost 1 base and J lost 5; bases outside the gene matches: 11. CDR3 bases: TGTGCCTGGAGTGGAGGAAGCGGGAGGACCGCGGAGACCCAGTACTTC. It specifies CAWSGGSGRTAETQYF.

Many counts were recorded for this clonotype. This chain uses TRBV6-1 with TRBJ1-2; 8 nucleotides match TRBD1. This CDR3 is 14 amino acids long. Germline CDR1 MNHNS, CDR2 SASEGT. Trimming cost V 5 bases and J 8 bases; bases outside gene matches: 10. The CDR3 DNA is TGTGCCAGCAGTCCGAACGACAGGGGCGTCGGCTACACCTTC. Translation gives CASSPNDRGVGYTF.

This clonotype has a count of ten or more. This chain connects TRBV7-3 to TRBJ2-1, with 7 nucleotides matching TRBD2. The germline V gene has CDR1 SGHTA and CDR2 FQGTGA. The CDR3 spans 13 residues. Trimming cost V 2 bases and J 6 bases; bases outside gene matches: 1. The CDR3 is CASSLSGGNEQFF. For the CDR3, the DNA is TGTGCCAGCAGCTTATCGGGGGGCAATGAGCAGTTCTTC. Variable domain in full (rest from reference TRBV7-3 and TRBJ2-1): GAGVSQTPSNKVTEKGKYVELRCDPISGHTALYWYRQSLGQGPEFLIYFQGTGAADDSGLPNDRFFAVRPEGSVSTLKIQRTERGDSAVYLCASSLSGGNEQFFGPGTRLTVL.

This clonotype occurred many times. The chain joins TRBV5-1 to TRBJ2-2; 7 bases agree with TRBD1. V shed 0 bases and J 3 bases; nucleotides not matched to a gene: 2. There are 15 residues in the CDR3. Germline CDR1 reads SGHRS; CDR2 reads YFSETQ. The chain's CDR3 is CASSLAGTDTGELFF. The CDR3 DNA follows: TGCGCCAGCAGCTTGGCCGGGACAGACACCGGGGAGCTGTTTTTT.

This clonotype was seen ten or more times. This CDR3 is CASGGESDTGELFF. The CDR3 bases are TGCGCCAGCGGGGGGGAAAGCGACACCGGGGAGCTGTTTTTT. The rearrangement links TRBV5-1 to TRBJ2-2, with 7 positions matching TRBD2. J lost 3 bases, V lost 7 bases, and 6 bases had no gene match. The germline V gene has CDR1 SGHRS and CDR2 YFSETQ. CDR3 size: 14 residues.

Comment on this clonotype: A read error may produce the germline difference seen at one junction end. The chain has TRBV19 and TRBJ2-6, with 8 bases aligning to TRBD1. There are 18 residues in the CDR3. Germline assignment: CDR1 LNHDA and CDR2 SQIVND (reference sequence). The CDR3 DNA reads as TGTACCAGTACTAAGGACAGGGTGCGAGGAACTGGGGCCAACGTCCTGACTTTC. The encoded protein is CTSTKDRVRGTGANVLTF.

This clonotype was counted at least ten times. The J gene is TRBJ1-1, the V gene TRBV20-1; no clear D. Looked up from germline, CDR1 is DFQATT and CDR2 is SNEGSKA (reference sequence). V lost 5 bases, J lost 5 bases, and 9 bases lay in between. The CDR3 is made up of 11 amino acids. The CDR3 DNA follows: TGCAGTGCTGGGAGGTCAACTGAAGCTTTCTTT. Translating gives CSAGRSTEAFF.

This clonotype was picked up many times. The V and J genes are TRBV7-2 and TRBJ1-1; D gene uncertain. This CDR3 is built from 12 residues. In germline, CDR1 is SGHTA, CDR2 FQGNSA. V was shortened by 4 bases and J by 6 bases, with 9 bases between the two germline ends. The CDR3 nucleotides read TGTGCCAGCAGCTACGGTTACCCTGAAGCTTTCTTT. Protein product: CASSYGYPEAFF.

About this clonotype itself: A far larger clone is one nucleotide away, so this likely arose from a read error. The rearrangement uses TRBV7-3 and TRBJ1-5, with a possible D match to TRBD1 (5 bases). Per the germline V gene, CDR1 is SGHTA and CDR2 is FQGTGA. This CDR3 contains 14 residues. This CDR3 is CASSSGSGTQPQPF. The CDR3 nucleotides are TGTGCCAGCAGCTCCGGGTCAGGGACTCAGCCCCAGCCTTTT.

This clonotype was seen at least ten times. V is TRBV6-1 and J is TRBJ1-1; TRBD1 might be the D (6 bases). The CDR3 runs to 14 residues. The V gene's germline CDR1 is MNHNS and CDR2 SASEGT. Trimming left V 8 bases short and J 0 bases short, with 13 bases between. As DNA, the CDR3 is TGTGCCAGCTTGCCAGGGGTTGTGAACACTGAAGCTTTCTTT. It specifies CASLPGVVNTEAFF.

This clonotype was seen a few times. This may arise from a read error, as a much more abundant clone is one base away. V usage is TRBV5-1 and J usage is TRBJ2-7; 7 nucleotides agree with TRBD1. The ends lost 4 bases at V and 1 base at J; junction bases unmatched: 8. CDR3 size: 15 residues. Germline CDR1 and CDR2: SGHRS and YFSETQ. The CDR3 spells CASSHDRDESYEQYF. For the CDR3, the DNA is TGCGCCAGCAGCCACGACAGGGATGAATCCTACGAGCAGTACTTC.

This clonotype was found many times. The chain employs TRBV2 and TRBJ1-1; D unclear. The CDR3 covers 14 residues. The V end was cut by 1 base, the J end by 1 base, with 7 bases between. Looked up from germline, CDR1 is SNHLY and CDR2 is FYNNEI. CDR3 DNA sequence: TGTGCCAGCAGTGAAGACAGTACGAACACTGAAGCTTTCTTT. Encoded protein: CASSEDSTNTEAFF.

In this sample, this clonotype turned up many times. The V and J genes are TRBV12-3 or TRBV12-4 and TRBJ2-7; 8 nucleotides line up with TRBD1. The V segment lost 5 bases and the J segment 4 bases; nucleotides outside the gene matches: 13. The length of the CDR3 is 16 residues. The CDR3 sequence: CASSPRQGWSFYEQYF. The CDR3 DNA follows: TGTGCCAGCAGTCCACGACAGGGGTGGAGTTTTTACGAGCAGTACTTC.

CDR3 in amino acids: CSAAIPDRGRTEAFF. Written as DNA, the CDR3 is TGCAGTGCCGCGATCCCGGACAGGGGCAGGACTGAAGCTTTCTTT. The gene calls are TRBV20-1 and TRBJ1-1, with TRBD1 matching 9 bases. The CDR3 is 15 residues long. CDR1 and CDR2 (germline): DFQATT, SNEGSKA (reference sequence). V dropped 6 bases and J dropped 5; count of bases not matched to a gene: 13.

The sample holds many counts of this clonotype. The chain joins TRBV11-2 to TRBJ1-1, with D unclear. The CDR3 spans 13 residues. V gave up 2 bases and J gave up 0 bases, with 4 bases separating them. Germline V gene data show CDR1 as SGHAT and CDR2 as FQNNGV. The CDR3, as DNA: TGTGCCAGCAGCTTACTCGTGAACACTGAAGCTTTCTTT. Its translation: CASSLLVNTEAFF.

This sequence joins TRBV4-1 and TRBJ2-1; 9 nucleotides align to TRBD2. Trimming took 0 bases from V and 8 from J; bases not matched to a gene: 14. The CDR3 is 18 amino acids. The germline gives CDR1 MGHRA, CDR2 YSYEKL. The CDR3 reads CASSQDGLAGRGGDEQFF. Here the CDR3 DNA reads TGCGCCAGCAGCCAAGATGGCCTAGCGGGCCGCGGGGGGGATGAGCAGTTCTTC.

As regards this clonotype: A much larger clone differs from this one at a single base, so this may be a read error. This CDR3 is missing its conserved last phenylalanine or tryptophan, likely due to a read error. The chain is built from TRBV25-1 and TRBJ1-2; no definite D call. With 6 bases removed from V and 6 bases from J, the gap between germline ends came to 5 bases. Germline CDR1 reads MGHDK; CDR2 reads SYGVNS. The CDR3 covers 10 residues. The CDR3, as DNA: TGTGCCAGCAGCGGAAATGGCTACACCTCC. Translated, it gives CASSGNGYTS.

A few counts support this clonotype. The V gene is TRBV19, the J gene TRBJ2-7, with TRBD1 matching over 7 bases. The CDR3 is made up of 14 amino acids. Per germline, CDR1 LNHDA and CDR2 SQIVND (reference sequence). V lost 1 base and J lost 2; bases outside the gene matches: 2. This CDR3 reads CASSIGGGPYEQYF. CDR3 DNA sequence: TGTGCCAGTAGTATAGGAGGGGGCCCCTACGAGCAGTACTTC.

This chain connects TRBV3-1 to TRBJ1-2; TRBD1 is a possible D gene (6 bases). This CDR3 is 15 amino acids long. CDR1 is LGHDT and CDR2 is YNNKEL in the germline V gene (reference sequence). Deletions cut 3 bases from V and 1 base from J, with 12 bases between. The CDR3 DNA reads as TGTGCCAGCAGCCACGGGAGGGGGATTAACTATGGCTACACCTTC. Amino acid sequence: CASSHGRGINYGYTF. The variable domain in full, with the rest retrieved from reference TRBV3-1 and TRBJ1-2, is DTAVSQTPKYLVTQMGNDKSIKCEQNLGHDTMYWYKQDSKKFLKIMFSYNNKELIINETVPNRFSPKSPDKAHLNLHINSLELGDSAVYFCASSHGRGINYGYTFGSGTRLTVV.

The gene calls are TRBV24-1 and TRBJ2-5; 7 bases agree with TRBD1. Judging by the DNA end, TRBJ2-1 fits better; the J call may be wrong. The V gene's germline CDR1 is KGHDR and CDR2 SFDVKD. CDR3 length: 14 amino acids. The CDR3: CATSSGTAVDEQFF. In nucleotides, the CDR3 is TGTGCCACCAGTTCCGGGACAGCAGTCGATGAGCAGTTCTTC.